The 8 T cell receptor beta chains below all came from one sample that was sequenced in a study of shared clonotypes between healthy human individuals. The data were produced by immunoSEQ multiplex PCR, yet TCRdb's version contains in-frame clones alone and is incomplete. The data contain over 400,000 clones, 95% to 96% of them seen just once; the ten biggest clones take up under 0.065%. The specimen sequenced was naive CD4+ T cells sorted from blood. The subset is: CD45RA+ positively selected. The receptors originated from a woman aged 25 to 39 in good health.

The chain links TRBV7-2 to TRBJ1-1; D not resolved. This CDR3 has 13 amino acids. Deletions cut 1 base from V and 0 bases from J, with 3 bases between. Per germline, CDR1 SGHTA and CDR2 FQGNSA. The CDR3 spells CASSLEMNTEAFF. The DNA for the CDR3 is TGTGCCAGCAGCTTAGAAATGAACACTGAAGCTTTCTTT. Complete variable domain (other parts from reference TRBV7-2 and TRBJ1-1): GAGVSQSPSNKVTEKGKDVELRCDPISGHTALYWYRQSLGQGLEFLIYFQGNSAPDKSGLPSDRFSAERTGGSVSTLTIQRTQQEDSAVYLCASSLEMNTEAFFGQGTRLTVV.

The CDR3 spells CASSFVAKSSYEQYF. Written as DNA, the CDR3 is TGTGCCAGCAGCTTTGTAGCGAAGAGCTCCTACGAGCAGTACTTC. The genes are TRBV7-8 and TRBJ2-7, with D maybe TRBD2 (5 bases). Trimming shortened V by 3 bases and J by 0 bases, and 12 bases separated the two germline ends. Germline-derived CDR1 and CDR2 are SGHVS and FQNEAQ. This CDR3 has 15 residues. Supplemented by reference TRBV7-8 and TRBJ2-7, the full variable domain reads GAGVSQSPRYKVAKRGQDVALRCDPISGHVSLFWYQQALGQGPEFLTYFQNEAQLDKSGLPSDRFFAERPEGSVSTLKIQRTQQEDSAVYLCASSFVAKSSYEQYFGPGTRLTVT.

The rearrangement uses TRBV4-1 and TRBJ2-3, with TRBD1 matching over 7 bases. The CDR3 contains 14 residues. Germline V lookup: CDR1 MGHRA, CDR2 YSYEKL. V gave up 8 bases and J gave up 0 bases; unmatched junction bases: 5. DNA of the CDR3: TGCGCCAGCCGGACAGGACCAAGCACAGATACGCAGTATTTT. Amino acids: CASRTGPSTDTQYF.

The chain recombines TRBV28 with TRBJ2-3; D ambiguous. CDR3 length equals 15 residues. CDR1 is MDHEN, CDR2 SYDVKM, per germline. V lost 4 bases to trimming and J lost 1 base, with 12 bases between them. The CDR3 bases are TGTGCCAGCAGTTCTCTCCCTGGGGGCACAGATACGCAGTATTTT. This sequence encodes CASSSLPGGTDTQYF.

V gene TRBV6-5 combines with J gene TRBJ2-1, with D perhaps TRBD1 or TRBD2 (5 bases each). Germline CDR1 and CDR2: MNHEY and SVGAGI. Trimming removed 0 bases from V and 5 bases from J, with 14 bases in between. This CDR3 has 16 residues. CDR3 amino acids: CASSYSGASSDNEQFF. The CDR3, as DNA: TGTGCCAGCAGTTACTCTGGGGCTAGCAGCGACAATGAGCAGTTCTTC.

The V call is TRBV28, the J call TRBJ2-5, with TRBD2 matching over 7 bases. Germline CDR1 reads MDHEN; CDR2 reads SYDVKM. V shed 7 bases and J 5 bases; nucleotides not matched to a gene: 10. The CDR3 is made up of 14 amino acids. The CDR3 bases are TGTGCCAGCAACGTGCATGGGAGGGGTGAGACCCAGTACTTC. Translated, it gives CASNVHGRGETQYF.

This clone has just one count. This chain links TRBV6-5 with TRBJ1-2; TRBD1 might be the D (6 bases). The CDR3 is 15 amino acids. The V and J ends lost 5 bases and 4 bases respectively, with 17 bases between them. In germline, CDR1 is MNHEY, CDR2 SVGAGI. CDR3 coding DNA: TGTGCCAGCAGTGTTCACTCGACAGGCCTCTATGGCTACACCTTC. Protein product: CASSVHSTGLYGYTF.

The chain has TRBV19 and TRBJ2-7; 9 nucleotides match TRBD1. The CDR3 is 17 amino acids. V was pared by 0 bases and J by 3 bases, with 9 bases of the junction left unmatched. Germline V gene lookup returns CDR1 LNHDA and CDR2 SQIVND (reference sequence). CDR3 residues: CASSIDPPGQGLYEQYF. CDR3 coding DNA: TGTGCCAGTAGTATAGATCCTCCGGGACAGGGACTCTACGAGCAGTACTTC. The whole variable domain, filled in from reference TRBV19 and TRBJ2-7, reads DGGITQSPKYLFRKEGQNVTLSCEQNLNHDAMYWYRQDPGQGLRLIYYSQIVNDFQKGDIAEGYSVSREKKESFPLTVTSAQKNPTAFYLCASSIDPPGQGLYEQYFGPGTRLTVT.